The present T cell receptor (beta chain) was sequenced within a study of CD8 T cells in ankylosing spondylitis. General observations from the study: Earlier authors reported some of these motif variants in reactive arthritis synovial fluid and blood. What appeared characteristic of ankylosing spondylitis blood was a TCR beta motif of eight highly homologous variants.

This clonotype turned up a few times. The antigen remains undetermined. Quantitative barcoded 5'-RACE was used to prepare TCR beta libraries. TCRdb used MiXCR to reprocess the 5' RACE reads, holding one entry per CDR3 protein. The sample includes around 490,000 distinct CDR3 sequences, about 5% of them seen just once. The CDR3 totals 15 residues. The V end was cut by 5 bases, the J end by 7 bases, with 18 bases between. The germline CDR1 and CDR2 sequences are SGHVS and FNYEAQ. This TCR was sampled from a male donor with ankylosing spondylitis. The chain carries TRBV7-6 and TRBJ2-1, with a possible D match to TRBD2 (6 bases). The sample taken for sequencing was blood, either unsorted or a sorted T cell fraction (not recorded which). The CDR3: CASSPLTGVGNEQFF. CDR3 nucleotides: TGTGCCAGCAGCCCACTTACGGGAGTGGGGAATGAGCAGTTCTTC. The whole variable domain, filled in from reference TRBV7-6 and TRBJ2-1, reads GAGVSQSPRYKVTKRGQDVALRCDPISGHVSLYWYRQALGQGPEFLTYFNYEAQQDKSGLPNDRFSAERPEGSISTLTIQRTEQRDSAMYRCASSPLTGVGNEQFFGPGTRLTVL.